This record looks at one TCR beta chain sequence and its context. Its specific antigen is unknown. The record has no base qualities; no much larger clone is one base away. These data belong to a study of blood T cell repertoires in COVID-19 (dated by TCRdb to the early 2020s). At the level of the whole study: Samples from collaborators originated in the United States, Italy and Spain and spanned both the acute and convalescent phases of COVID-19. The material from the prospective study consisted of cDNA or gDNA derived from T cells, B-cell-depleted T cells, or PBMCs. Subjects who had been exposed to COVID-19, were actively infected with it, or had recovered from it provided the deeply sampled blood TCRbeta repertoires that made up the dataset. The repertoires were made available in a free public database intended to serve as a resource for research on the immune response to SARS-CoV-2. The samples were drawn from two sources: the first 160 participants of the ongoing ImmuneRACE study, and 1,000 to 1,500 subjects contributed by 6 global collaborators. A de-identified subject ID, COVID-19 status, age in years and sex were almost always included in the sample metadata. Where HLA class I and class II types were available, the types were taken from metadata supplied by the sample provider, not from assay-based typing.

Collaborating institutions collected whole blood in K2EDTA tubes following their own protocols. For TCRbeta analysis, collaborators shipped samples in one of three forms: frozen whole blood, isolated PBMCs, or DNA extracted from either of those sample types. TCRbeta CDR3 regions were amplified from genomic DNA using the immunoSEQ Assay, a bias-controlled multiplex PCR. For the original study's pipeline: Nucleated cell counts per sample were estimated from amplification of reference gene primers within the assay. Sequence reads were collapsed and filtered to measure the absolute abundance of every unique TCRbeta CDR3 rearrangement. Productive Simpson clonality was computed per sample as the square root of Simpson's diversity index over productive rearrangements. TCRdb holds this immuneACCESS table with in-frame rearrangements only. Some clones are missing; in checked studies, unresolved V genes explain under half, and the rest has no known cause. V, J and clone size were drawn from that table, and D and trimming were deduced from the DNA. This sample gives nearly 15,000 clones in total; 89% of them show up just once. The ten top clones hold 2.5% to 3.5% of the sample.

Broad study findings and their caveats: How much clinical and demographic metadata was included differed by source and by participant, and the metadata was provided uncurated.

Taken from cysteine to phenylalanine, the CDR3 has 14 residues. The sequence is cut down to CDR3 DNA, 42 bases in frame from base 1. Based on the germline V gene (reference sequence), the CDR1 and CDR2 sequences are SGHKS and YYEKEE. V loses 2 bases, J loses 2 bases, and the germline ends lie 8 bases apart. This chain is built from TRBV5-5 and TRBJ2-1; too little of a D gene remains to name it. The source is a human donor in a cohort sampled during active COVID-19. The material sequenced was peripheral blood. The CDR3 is CASSLIETYNEQFF. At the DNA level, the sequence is TGTGCCAGCAGCTTAATCGAGACCTACAATGAGCAGTTCTTC.